This T cell receptor beta chain was recovered during a study of human T cells and chemical hapten exposure. Regarding the study as a whole: Expanded TCRs made up significantly more big CDR3 similarity clusters than controls did. PT1 expanded TCR counts and patch test score were linked, and their correlation was positive.

This clonotype was seen repeatedly, ten times or more. Its antigen is not known. Germline CDR1 is MDHEN and CDR2 is SYDVKM. V was pared by 2 bases and J by 1 base, with 8 bases between. The CDR3 extends over 14 amino acids. Via MiXCR, TCRdb re-called the RACE reads, giving one row per CDR3 protein. The data show 300,000 to 450,000 distinct CDR3 sequences, 4.5% to 5.5% seen once. The time point here: pre-sensitization, week 0. Treatment reported: therapeutic diphenylcyclopropenone sensitization with weekly scalp DPC. Total RNA came from unfractionated whole blood. The receptor's source is a woman between 45 and 65 years old with alopecia areata. Some clones in this sample may be carry-over from other donors' samples. The genes are TRBV28 and TRBJ1-1, with D unclear. The input for sequencing was whole blood, taken in connection with sensitization to the hapten diphenylcyclopropenone (DPC). CDR3 bases: TGTGCCAGCAGTTTACCGGGCCAGAACACTGAAGCTTTCTTT. Translation gives CASSLPGQNTEAFF. The variable domain in full, with the rest retrieved from reference TRBV28 and TRBJ1-1, is DVKVTQSSRYLVKRTGEKVFLECVQDMDHENMFWYRQDPGLGLRLIYFSYDVKMKEKGDIPEGYSVSREKKERFSLILESASTNQTSMYLCASSLPGQNTEAFFGQGTRLTVV.